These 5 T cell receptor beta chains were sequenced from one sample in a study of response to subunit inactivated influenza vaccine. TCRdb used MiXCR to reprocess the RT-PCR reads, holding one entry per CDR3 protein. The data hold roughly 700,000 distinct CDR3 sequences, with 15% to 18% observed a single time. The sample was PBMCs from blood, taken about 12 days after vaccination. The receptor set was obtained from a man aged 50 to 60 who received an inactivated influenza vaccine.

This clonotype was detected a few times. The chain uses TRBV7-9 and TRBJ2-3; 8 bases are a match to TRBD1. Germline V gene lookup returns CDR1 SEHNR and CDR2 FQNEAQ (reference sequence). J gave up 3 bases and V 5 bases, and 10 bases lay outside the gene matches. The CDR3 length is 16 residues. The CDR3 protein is CASSLARTGFTDTQYF. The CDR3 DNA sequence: TGTGCCAGCAGCCTCGCCAGGACAGGGTTTACAGATACGCAGTATTTT.

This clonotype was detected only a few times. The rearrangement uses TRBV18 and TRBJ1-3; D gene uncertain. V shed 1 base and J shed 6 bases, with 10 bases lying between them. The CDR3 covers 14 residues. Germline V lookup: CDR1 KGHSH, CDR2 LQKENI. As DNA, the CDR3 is TGTGCCAGCTCACCACTGATGGGGAAAAACACCATATATTTT. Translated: CASSPLMGKNTIYF. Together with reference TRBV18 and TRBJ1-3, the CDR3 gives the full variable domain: NAGVMQNPRHLVRRRGQEARLRCSPMKGHSHVYWYRQLPEEGLKFMVYLQKENIIDESGMPKERFSAEFPKEGPSILRIQQVVRGDSAAYFCASSPLMGKNTIYFGEGSWLTVV.

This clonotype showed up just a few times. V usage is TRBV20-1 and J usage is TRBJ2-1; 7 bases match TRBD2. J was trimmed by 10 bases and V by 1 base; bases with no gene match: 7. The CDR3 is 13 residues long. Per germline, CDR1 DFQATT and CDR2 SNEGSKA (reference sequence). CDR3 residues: CSARGGLVDEQFF. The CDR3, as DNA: TGCAGTGCTAGAGGTGGACTAGTAGACGAGCAGTTCTTC.

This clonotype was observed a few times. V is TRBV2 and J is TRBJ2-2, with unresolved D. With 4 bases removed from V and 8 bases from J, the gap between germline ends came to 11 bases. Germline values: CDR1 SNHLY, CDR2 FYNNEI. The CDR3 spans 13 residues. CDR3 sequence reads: CASSAWGLGELFF. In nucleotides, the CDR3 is TGTGCCAGCAGTGCATGGGGTTTAGGGGAGCTGTTTTTT.

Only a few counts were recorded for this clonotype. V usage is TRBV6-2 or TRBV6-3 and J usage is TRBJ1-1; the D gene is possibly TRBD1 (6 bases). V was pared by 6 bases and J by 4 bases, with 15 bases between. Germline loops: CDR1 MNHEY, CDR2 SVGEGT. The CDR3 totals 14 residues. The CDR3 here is CASSSLTGGTEAFF. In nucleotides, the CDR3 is TGTGCCAGCAGCTCTTTGACAGGAGGCACTGAAGCTTTCTTT.